The present entry profiles one TCR beta chain with its context. Germline V gives CDR1 MDHEN, CDR2 SYDVKM. The CDR3 spans 15 residues. The ends were cut back, 1 base at V and 0 bases at J, with 10 bases in the middle. These data belong to a study of blood T cell repertoires in COVID-19. At the level of the study: Acute and convalescent COVID-19 samples came from the United States, Italy and Spain. The analysed material was cDNA or gDNA that came from T cells, B-cell-depleted T cells, or PBMCs.

The data were produced by immunoSEQ multiplex PCR, yet TCRdb's version contains in-frame clones alone and is incomplete. The sample shows roughly 43,000 clones, roughly 85% of them seen only once. This clonotype was obtained from a man in his 60s with active COVID-19. Source material: peripheral blood. The J gene is TRBJ2-7, the V gene TRBV28, with a weak D call TRBD1 (7 bases). CDR3 protein: CASSLYQGGSYEQYF. Here the CDR3 DNA reads TGTGCCAGCAGTTTATATCAGGGGGGCTCCTACGAGCAGTACTTC.